The TCR beta chain described here comes from a study of T cells in Graves' hyperthyroidism and ophthalmopathy. This clonotype was recorded once. Antigen unknown. Amplified TCR beta CDR3 regions derived from RNA transcripts. First-round RT-PCR targeting the TCR CDR3 was performed with the HTBI primer set. TCRdb itself ran the multiplex PCR reads through MiXCR, one entry per CDR3 protein. Of a few hundred thousand distinct CDR3 sequences in the sample, roughly 15% were seen once. J lost 0 bases, V lost 7 bases, and 8 bases had no gene match. The CDR3 length is 17 residues. Germline V CDR1 and CDR2: SGHRS, YFSETQ. Study results and caveats: Ophthalmopathy got predicted by the model a median about 6.7 months before its onset.

The chain has TRBV5-1 and TRBJ1-4, with 11 positions matching TRBD1. This receptor was identified in a woman under 30 with Graves' ophthalmopathy. The material sequenced was blood. The CDR3 protein is CASGAGTGGATNEKLFF. Written as DNA, the CDR3 is TGCGCCAGCGGAGCCGGGACAGGGGGGGCAACTAATGAAAAACTGTTTTTT. Complete variable domain (other parts from reference TRBV5-1 and TRBJ1-4): KAGVTQTPRYLIKTRGQQVTLSCSPISGHRSVSWYQQTPGQGLQFLFEYFSETQRNKGNFPGRFSGRQFSNSRSEMNVSTLELGDSALYLCASGAGTGGATNEKLFFGSGTQLSVL.